Following are 24 T cell receptor beta chains from one sample sequenced in a study of T cell responses to AZD1222 COVID-19 vaccine. Clones were read by immunoSEQ multiplex PCR, and TCRdb kept only the in-frame ones, dropping some. Among about 110,000 clones listed, 80% to 95% were seen once. The sequencing used peripheral blood, collected 28 days after the second AZD1222 dose. The receptors were gathered from an adult who received the AZD1222 COVID-19 vaccine.

For the CDR3, the DNA is TGTGCCAGCAGTTACCCCCCCGGGTTGTCCCTCCACTTT. Translating gives CASSYPPGLSLHF. J is TRBJ1-6 and V is TRBV6-2 or TRBV6-3; no clear D gene. The CDR3 has 13 amino acids. Per germline, CDR1 MNHEY and CDR2 SVGEGT. The germline V and J ends were trimmed by 2 bases and 14 bases, with 13 bases remaining between them.

V is TRBV2 and J is TRBJ1-2, with TRBD1 matching over 10 bases. Trimming removed 10 bases from V and 13 bases from J; junction bases left unmatched: 15. From germline, CDR1 is SNHLY and CDR2 FYNNEI. This CDR3 has 13 amino acids. The DNA for the CDR3 is TGTGCCATCGAAGGTCGGGACAGGGGCCCCCCCACCTTC. Protein product: CAIEGRDRGPPTF.

The V gene is TRBV6-5, the J gene TRBJ2-7, with TRBD2 matching over 12 bases. The length of the CDR3 is 15 residues. Germline CDR1 is MNHEY and CDR2 is SVGAGI. J gave up 4 bases and V 6 bases, and 7 bases lay outside the gene matches. The CDR3 DNA reads TGTGCCAGCAGCCCGCTAGCGGGGGGGCATTACGAGCAGTACTTC. Protein product: CASSPLAGGHYEQYF.

V usage is TRBV7-9 and J usage is TRBJ2-1; D remains ambiguous. The length of the CDR3 is 11 residues. Germline assignment: CDR1 SEHNR and CDR2 FQNEAQ (reference sequence). Trimming removed 10 bases from V and 6 bases from J, with 10 bases in between. The CDR3 nucleotides are TGTGCCACCGACAAAGGCAATGAGCAGTTCTTC. This gives the protein CATDKGNEQFF.

The chain is built from TRBV2 and TRBJ1-2; TRBD1 matches at 8 bases. CDR1 is SNHLY, CDR2 FYNNEI, per germline. Trimming removed 3 bases from V and 3 bases from J; junction bases left unmatched: 12. The CDR3 has 17 residues. This CDR3 reads CASSDGPLLTGDYGYTF. CDR3 coding DNA: TGTGCCAGCAGTGATGGGCCTTTACTGACAGGGGACTATGGCTACACCTTC.

This rearrangement joins TRBV3-1 (or the pseudogene TRBV3-2) to TRBJ1-1, with D perhaps TRBD1 (6 bases). CDR3 size: 13 residues. In germline, CDR1 is LGHDT, CDR2 YNNKEL (reference sequence). The V end lost 6 bases, the J end lost 7 bases, and 15 bases lay between the germline ends. DNA of the CDR3: TGTGCCAGCAGAGGCCAGGGGCGCGGTGAAGCTTTCTTT. Translation: CASRGQGRGEAFF.

The rearrangement joins TRBV2 to TRBJ2-7, with TRBD1 matching over 10 bases. CDR3 length: 13 amino acids. The ends lost 6 bases at V and 3 bases at J; junction bases unmatched: 2. CDR1 is SNHLY, CDR2 FYNNEI, per germline. CDR3 sequence reads: CASRGTGDYEQYF. The CDR3 DNA sequence: TGTGCCAGCAGAGGGACAGGGGACTACGAGCAGTACTTC. Complete variable domain (other parts from reference TRBV2 and TRBJ2-7): EPEVTQTPSHQVTQMGQEVILRCVPISNHLYFYWYRQILGQKVEFLVSFYNNEISEKSEIFDDQFSVERPDGSNFTLKIRSTKLEDSAMYFCASRGTGDYEQYFGPGTRLTVT.

This clone has a single count. The rearrangement links TRBV9 to TRBJ1-1, with D hard to call. The V gene lost 0 bases and the J gene lost 1 base, with 10 bases spanning the gap. Germline V lookup: CDR1 SGDLS, CDR2 YYNGEE. CDR3 length: 15 residues. The CDR3 DNA follows: TGTGCCAGCAGCGTAGTTAAGGGTCGGAACACTGAAGCTTTCTTT. The encoded protein is CASSVVKGRNTEAFF.

The chain employs TRBV9 and TRBJ2-7; D is possibly TRBD2 (7 bases). The CDR3 has 15 residues. Trimming cost V 0 bases and J 2 bases, with 12 bases left between them. Per the germline V gene, CDR1 is SGDLS and CDR2 is YYNGEE. CDR3 in amino acids: CASSVDGGAAYEQYF. CDR3 sequence (DNA): TGTGCCAGCAGCGTAGATGGGGGGGCCGCCTACGAGCAGTACTTC.

The V gene is TRBV28, the J gene TRBJ1-4, with unresolved D. The germline gives CDR1 MDHEN, CDR2 SYDVKM. V was shortened by 1 base and J by 10 bases, with 13 bases between the two germline ends. This CDR3 has 14 residues. The CDR3 sequence: CASSLSSSGGKLFF. In DNA form, the CDR3 reads TGTGCCAGCAGTTTATCCTCATCCGGTGGAAAACTGTTTTTT.

This chain connects TRBV5-1 to TRBJ1-3; D may be TRBD1 (6 bases). Germline assignment: CDR1 SGHRS and CDR2 YFSETQ. The CDR3 has 11 residues. The V end lost 7 bases, the J end lost 7 bases, and 9 bases lay between the germline ends. The CDR3 nucleotides are TGCGCCAGCCGAGGGGGGAACACCATATATTTT. This gives the protein CASRGGNTIYF.

The CDR3 spells CASSYSEGAEAFF. The DNA of the CDR3 is TGTGCCAGCAGTTACTCTGAGGGCGCGGAGGCTTTCTTT. This rearrangement joins TRBV6-2 or TRBV6-3 to TRBJ1-1; D is unclear. The germline CDR1 and CDR2 sequences are MNHEY and SVGEGT. The length of the CDR3 is 13 residues. Trimming took 0 bases from V and 11 from J, leaving 13 bases between them.

J is TRBJ1-4 and V is TRBV5-8; 7 bases match TRBD1. Germline V gene sequence: CDR1 SGHTS, CDR2 YDEGEE. This CDR3 has 16 amino acids. The V segment lost 4 bases and the J segment 8 bases; nucleotides outside the gene matches: 14. CDR3 residues: CASSTGTVPQKEKLFF. CDR3 DNA: TGTGCCAGCAGCACCGGGACAGTCCCCCAGAAGGAAAAACTGTTTTTT.

About this clone itself: Other DNA sequences of this sample code for an identical CDR3. The chain recombines TRBV2 with TRBJ2-7; no firm D call. CDR3 length: 11 residues. Germline lookup yields CDR1 SNHLY and CDR2 FYNNEI. Trimming removed 6 bases from V and 2 bases from J, with 5 bases in between. CDR3 sequence reads: CASSLTYEQYF. The CDR3 DNA follows: TGTGCCAGCAGCTTAACCTACGAGCAGTACTTC.

V and J are TRBV29-1 and TRBJ1-3; D is unclear. Germline CDR1 and CDR2: SQVTM and ANQGSEA. The CDR3 is 13 amino acids. V was trimmed by 4 bases and J by 2 bases, leaving 9 bases between them. The CDR3 region has the DNA TGCAGCGTTGGTGGTGGGGCTGGAAACACCATATATTTT. Translating gives CSVGGGAGNTIYF.

The chain recombines TRBV10-1 with TRBJ1-4, with a tentative D call TRBD1 (6 bases). The CDR3 runs to 15 residues. The V end lost 6 bases, the J end lost 0 bases, and 11 bases lay between the germline ends. CDR1 is WNHNN and CDR2 is SYGVQD in the germline V gene (reference sequence). CDR3 DNA: TGCGCCAGCAGAAACAGGGTCACAACTAATGAAAAACTGTTTTTT. This translates into CASRNRVTTNEKLFF.

The chain couples TRBV7-9 to TRBJ2-5; TRBD1 or TRBD2 may be the D gene (6 bases each). Germline values: CDR1 SEHNR, CDR2 FQNEAQ (reference sequence). The CDR3 covers 16 residues. Trimming cost V 5 bases and J 5 bases, with 21 bases left between them. This CDR3 reads CASSTKTGLARETQYF. For the CDR3, the DNA is TGTGCCAGCAGCACAAAGACAGGCCTAGCGAGGGAGACCCAGTACTTC.

The chain employs TRBV6-2 or TRBV6-3 and TRBJ1-2, with unresolved D. Germline V gives CDR1 MNHEY, CDR2 SVGEGT. The CDR3 has 12 amino acids. Trimming took 2 bases from V and 8 from J, leaving 9 bases between them. For the CDR3, the DNA is TGTGCCAGCAGTTACGTACAGCGCGGCTACACCTTC. Translation gives CASSYVQRGYTF.

This clone has just one count. The V and J genes are TRBV29-1 and TRBJ1-2; 9 bases align to TRBD1. This CDR3 is built from 14 residues. Trimming cost V 6 bases and J 0 bases; bases outside gene matches: 5. Germline V CDR1 and CDR2: SQVTM, ANQGSEA. The CDR3 DNA follows: TGCAGCGTGGACAGGGGACCATCTAACTATGGCTACACCTTC. It codes for CSVDRGPSNYGYTF.

The chain is built from TRBV25-1 and TRBJ2-7; D is possibly TRBD1 or TRBD2 (7 bases each). V gave up 4 bases and J gave up 6 bases, with 19 bases separating them. The CDR3 extends over 15 amino acids. CDR1 MGHDK and CDR2 SYGVNS come from the germline V gene. The CDR3 nucleotides are TGTGCCAGCAGTGGGGCCAGACAGGGCGGGGGCGAGCAGTACTTC. It is translated as CASSGARQGGGEQYF.

This sequence joins TRBV6-6 and TRBJ2-1; no clear D gene. V was shortened by 0 bases and J by 3 bases, with 6 bases between the two germline ends. The CDR3 contains 14 residues. Germline V gene data show CDR1 as MNHNY and CDR2 as SVGAGI (reference sequence). CDR3 in amino acids: CASSYSGNYNEQFF. The CDR3 bases are TGTGCCAGCAGTTACTCAGGCAACTACAATGAGCAGTTCTTC.

The rearrangement links TRBV14 to TRBJ1-5; no clear D gene. Trimming stripped 3 bases from V and 6 bases from J, with 6 bases between. Looked up from germline, CDR1 is SGHDN and CDR2 is FVKESK. This CDR3 contains 12 residues. The CDR3 here is CASSQGGQPQHF. The CDR3 DNA follows: TGTGCCAGCAGCCAGGGAGGTCAGCCCCAGCATTTT. Looking up the rest from reference TRBV14 and TRBJ1-5 gives the full variable domain: EAGVTQFPSHSVIEKGQTVTLRCDPISGHDNLYWYRRVMGKEIKFLLHFVKESKQDESGMPNNRFLAERTGGTYSTLKVQPAELEDSGVYFCASSQGGQPQHFGDGTRLSIL.

This clone was observed a handful of times. The chain uses TRBV7-9 and TRBJ2-7; D is possibly TRBD1 (6 bases). CDR1 and CDR2 from the germline V gene are SEHNR and FQNEAQ (reference sequence). CDR3 length: 16 residues. V was trimmed by 1 base and J by 0 bases, leaving 13 bases between them. The CDR3 region is CASSLVPGHNSYEQYF. CDR3 bases: TGTGCCAGCAGCTTAGTCCCGGGACATAACTCCTACGAGCAGTACTTC.

V gene TRBV6-2 or TRBV6-3 combines with J gene TRBJ2-7; no reliable D call. Per germline, CDR1 MNHEY and CDR2 SVGEGT. This CDR3 is built from 12 residues. The V and J ends lost 3 bases and 5 bases respectively, with 8 bases between them. CDR3 residues: CASSYEPHEQYF. CDR3 nucleotide sequence: TGTGCCAGCAGTTATGAGCCCCACGAGCAGTACTTC.